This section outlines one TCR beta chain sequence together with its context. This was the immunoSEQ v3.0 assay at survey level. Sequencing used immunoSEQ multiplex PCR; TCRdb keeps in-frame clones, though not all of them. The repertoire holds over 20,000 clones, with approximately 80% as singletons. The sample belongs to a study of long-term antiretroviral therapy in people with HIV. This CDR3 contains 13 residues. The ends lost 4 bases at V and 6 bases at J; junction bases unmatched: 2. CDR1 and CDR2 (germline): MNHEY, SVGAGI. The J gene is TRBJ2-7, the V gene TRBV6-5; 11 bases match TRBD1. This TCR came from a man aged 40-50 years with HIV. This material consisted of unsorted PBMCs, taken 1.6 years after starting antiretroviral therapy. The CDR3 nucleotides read TGTGCCAGCAGTTGGGGGACAGGGGGCGAGCAGTACTTC. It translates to CASSWGTGGEQYF.